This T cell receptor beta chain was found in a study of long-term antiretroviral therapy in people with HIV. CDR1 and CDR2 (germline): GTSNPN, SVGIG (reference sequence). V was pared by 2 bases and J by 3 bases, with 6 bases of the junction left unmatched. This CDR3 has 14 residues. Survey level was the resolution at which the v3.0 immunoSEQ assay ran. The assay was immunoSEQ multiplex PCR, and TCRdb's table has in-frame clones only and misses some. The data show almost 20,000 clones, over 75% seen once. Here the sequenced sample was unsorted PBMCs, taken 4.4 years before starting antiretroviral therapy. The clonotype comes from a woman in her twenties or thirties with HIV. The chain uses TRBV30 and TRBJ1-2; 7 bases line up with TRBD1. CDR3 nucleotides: TGTGCCTGGAGTAGGGGGACAGTTGACTATGGCTACACCTTC. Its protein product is CAWSRGTVDYGYTF. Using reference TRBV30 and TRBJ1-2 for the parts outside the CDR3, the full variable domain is SQTIHQWPATLVQPVGSPLSLECTVEGTSNPNLYWYRQAAGRGLQLLFYSVGIGQISSEVPQNLSASRPQDRQFILSSKKLLLSDSGFYLCAWSRGTVDYGYTFGSGTRLTVV.